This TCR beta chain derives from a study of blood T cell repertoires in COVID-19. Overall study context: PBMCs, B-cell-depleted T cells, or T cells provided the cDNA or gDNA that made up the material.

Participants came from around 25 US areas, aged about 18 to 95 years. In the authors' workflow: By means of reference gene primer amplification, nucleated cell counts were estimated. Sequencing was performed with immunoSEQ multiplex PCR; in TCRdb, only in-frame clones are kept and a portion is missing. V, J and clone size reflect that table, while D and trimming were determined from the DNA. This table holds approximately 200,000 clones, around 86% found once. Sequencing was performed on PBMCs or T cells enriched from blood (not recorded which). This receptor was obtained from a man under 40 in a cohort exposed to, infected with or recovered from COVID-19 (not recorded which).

The CDR3 nucleotides read TGTGCCACCAGTGAAACGGGAGGGAGCACAGATACGCAGTATTTT. Its protein product is CATSETGGSTDTQYF. V gene TRBV24-1 combines with J gene TRBJ2-3; 8 bases are shared with TRBD2. Trimming cost V 4 bases and J 0 bases; bases outside gene matches: 2. The CDR3 covers 15 residues. Germline V CDR1 and CDR2: KGHDR, SFDVKD.